This T cell receptor (beta chain) was sequenced during a study of response to subunit inactivated influenza vaccine. Broader study findings: New T cells are recruited in small numbers by each seasonal influenza vaccination, according to the authors' suggestion.

A note on this clonotype: Its antigen is undetermined.

MiXCR was run by TCRdb on the RT-PCR reads, yielding one entry per CDR3 protein. Here the sample spans 280,000 or so distinct CDR3 sequences, roughly a fifth being singletons. The CDR3 has 13 amino acids. Trimming took off 0 bases at V and 12 bases at J, with 11 bases between the two ends. CDR1 SGHAT and CDR2 FQNNGV come from the germline V gene. Here the sequenced sample was PBMCs from blood, taken less than 22 months after vaccination. The V call is TRBV11-2, the J call TRBJ1-4; D is undetermined. The clonotype comes from a man aged 50 to 75 who received an inactivated influenza vaccine. CDR3 DNA sequence: TGTGCCAGCAGCTTAGATCTGCAGAGAGAACTGTTTTTT. Translating it yields CASSLDLQRELFF.